The rows below give T cell receptor beta chains drawn from one sample of a study of regulatory T cells in long-lasting Graves disease. TCRdb used MiXCR to reprocess the multiplex PCR reads, holding one entry per CDR3 protein. The sample contains around 250,000 distinct CDR3 sequences, 20% to 25% of which appear only once. This sample comprised peripheral blood mononuclear cells (PBMCs), obtained at new diagnosis, from a patient treated with antithyroid drugs. The receptors shown here come from a female donor with Graves disease. Both conserved end residues are part of each CDR3. Each record gives: J gene, V gene, D gene, clone size, CDR3 DNA, CDR3 protein. A D gene is named only where the DNA matches it firmly. Size is omitted from some rows. Given values are once, few, many or a class for expanded clones.

TRBJ2-5 TRBV24-1 NA many TGTGCCACCAGTGATGGCGGAGGGTGGGATGAGACCCAGTACTTC CATSDGGGWDETQYF
TRBJ2-1 TRBV10-2 NA many TGCGCCAGCAGTGAGGGGGCAGACGCCTACAATGAGCAGTTCTTC CASSEGADAYNEQFF
TRBJ1-1 TRBV11-1 NA many TGTGCCAGCAGCTTATGGGGGCCCGGGGCCCGGAACACTGAAGCTTTCTTT CASSLWGPGARNTEAFF
TRBJ2-1 TRBV28 TRBD2 NA TGTGCCAGCAGTTTTCTAGCGGGGGCCACCACATACAATGAGCAGTTCTTC CASSFLAGATTYNEQFF
TRBJ1-1 TRBV6-1 NA many TGTGCCAGCAGTATTCCTTCGGTAGGGAACACTGAAGCTTTCTTT CASSIPSVGNTEAFF
TRBJ2-5 TRBV6-2/TRBV6-3 TRBD2 NA TGTGCCAGCAACCCCGGCCTAGCGGAAAAGGGGACCCAGTACTTC CASNPGLAEKGTQYF
TRBJ2-1 TRBV19 NA many TGTGCCAGTAGTACCGCCGCGCGGGTGAGGTACAATGAGCAGTTCTTC CASSTAARVRYNEQFF
TRBJ1-5 TRBV6-2/TRBV6-3 NA many TGTGCCAGCAGTGAAGGAAGGGGGGATAATCAGCCCCAGCATTTT CASSEGRGDNQPQHF
TRBJ2-3 TRBV7-2 TRBD2 many TGTGCCAGCAGCTTTCTAGCGGGAGGGCCTACGCAGTATTTT CASSFLAGGPTQYF
TRBJ1-1 TRBV5-1 NA many TGCGCCAGCAGCTTGTGGGGAGGCACTGAAGCTTTCTTT CASSLWGGTEAFF
TRBJ2-7 TRBV7-9 NA few TGTGCCAGCAGCTTAGAGTTGACAGAACCCTACGAGCAGTACTTC CASSLELTEPYEQYF
TRBJ1-2 TRBV7-2 NA many TGTGCCAGCAGCCACCGACAGGTCGGCTACACCTTC CASSHRQVGYTF
TRBJ2-7 TRBV20-1 TRBD1 many TGCAGTGCTAGAGATGCAGGGGGTGGTTACGAGCAGTACTTC CSARDAGGGYEQYF
TRBJ2-1 TRBV2 NA NA TGTGCCAGCAGTAGGCAAGAGACCCAGTTCTTC CASSRQETQFF
TRBJ2-1 TRBV20-1 TRBD2 NA TGCAGTGCTACTTCTAGCGGGAGGTCCTACAATGAGCAGTTCTTC CSATSSGRSYNEQFF
TRBJ2-7 TRBV19 NA few TGTGCCAGTAGCATAGCGATCCACTACGAGCAGTACTTC CASSIAIHYEQYF
TRBJ1-2 TRBV3-1 NA many TGTGCCAGCAGCCAAGCGGAGGGGAACTATGGCTACACCTTC CASSQAEGNYGYTF
TRBJ2-5 TRBV6-2/TRBV6-3 NA NA TGTGCCAGCAGTTATCCTACTACCCGGTACCAAGAGACCCAGTACTTC CASSYPTTRYQETQYF
TRBJ1-2 TRBV7-9 TRBD1 NA TGTGCCAGCAGCATACAGGGGCGCGTGGCCTATGGCTACACCTTC CASSIQGRVAYGYTF
TRBJ1-2 TRBV11-2 NA many TGTGCCAGCAGCGTAAGCACCGCTAACTATGGCTACACCTTC CASSVSTANYGYTF
TRBJ2-1 TRBV7-8 NA many TGTGCCAGCAGCTTACTTCACAGGAGCCCCTACAATGAGCAGTTCTTC CASSLLHRSPYNEQFF
TRBJ2-7 TRBV19 TRBD1 many TGTGCCAGTAGTATAGGGACAGGGCCTAGGGCCTACGAGCAGTACTTC CASSIGTGPRAYEQYF
TRBJ2-2 TRBV6-1 NA many TGTGCCAGCAGTCAGGGAATGGGGGAGCTGTTTTTT CASSQGMGELFF
TRBJ1-1 TRBV7-3 NA many TGTGCCAGCAGCTTATTGGGGCGGGACACTGAAGCTTTCTTT CASSLLGRDTEAFF
TRBJ2-5 TRBV7-9 TRBD2 NA TGTGCCAGCAGCGCCACTAGCGGGAGTGAGACCCAGTACTTC CASSATSGSETQYF
TRBJ1-2 TRBV5-1 TRBD1 many TGCGCCAGCAGCCCAATGGACAGGCCCCTGGTTGGTTACACCTTC CASSPMDRPLVGYTF
TRBJ1-6 TRBV2 NA many TGTGCCAGCAGTGAAGCAGGGGAGGGTTCACCCCTCCACTTT CASSEAGEGSPLHF
TRBJ2-5 TRBV14 NA many TGTGCCAGCAGCCACACCTCAACGACCCAGTACTTC CASSHTSTTQYF
TRBJ2-1 TRBV11-3 TRBD2 many TGTGCCAGCAGCCGAGAGACGGGACTAGCCGTCTATGAGCAGTTCTTC CASSRETGLAVYEQFF
TRBJ2-1 TRBV20-1 TRBD2 many TGCAGTGCTCAAGGGGCTAGCGGGGGGAATTACAATGAGCAGTTCTTC CSAQGASGGNYNEQFF
TRBJ1-4 TRBV12-3/TRBV12-4 NA many TGTGCCAGCAGTTACAGGGCAACTAATGAAAAACTGTTTTTT CASSYRATNEKLFF
TRBJ1-6 TRBV12-5 NA many TGTGCTAGTGTCCCGGGGGAATCACCCCTCCACTTT CASVPGESPLHF
TRBJ1-5 TRBV2 TRBD1 many TGTGCCAGCAGTGTCGGGACAGTCAGCAATCAGCCCCAGCATTTT CASSVGTVSNQPQHF
TRBJ2-5 TRBV20-1 NA many TGCAGTGCTAGAGTGACCCCGGGGGCAAAGACCCAGTACTTC CSARVTPGAKTQYF